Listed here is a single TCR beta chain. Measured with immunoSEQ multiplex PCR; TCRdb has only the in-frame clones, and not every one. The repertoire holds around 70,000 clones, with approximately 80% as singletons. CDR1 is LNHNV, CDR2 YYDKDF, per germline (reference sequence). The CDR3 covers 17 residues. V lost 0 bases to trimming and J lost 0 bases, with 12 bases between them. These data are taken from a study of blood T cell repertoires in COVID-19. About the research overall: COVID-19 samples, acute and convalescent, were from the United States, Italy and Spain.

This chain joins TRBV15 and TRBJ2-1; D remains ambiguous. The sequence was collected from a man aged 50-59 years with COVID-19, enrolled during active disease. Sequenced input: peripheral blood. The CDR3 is CATSRDPPVSSYNEQFF. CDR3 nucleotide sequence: TGTGCCACCAGCAGAGATCCCCCGGTGAGCTCCTACAATGAGCAGTTCTTC.